These 17 T cell receptor beta chains came from one sample sequenced in a study of blood T cells in healthy people across ages (dated by TCRdb to the mid-2010s). Library construction relied on 5' RACE. Sequencing was performed on an Illumina HiSeq 2500. A second PCR of 7 to 11 cycles was performed with a sample-barcoded 5' primer and a J-beta primer mix. Starting from the raw public reads, TCRdb applied fastp trimming at Q25, assembled clones with MiXCR and retained in-frame beta chains. Entries are consolidated by CDR3 protein sequence, retaining the most common genes and DNA. This sample lists around 1,600,000 distinct CDR3 sequences; 35% to 45% were detected once. The top ten clones comprise roughly 3.7% of the sample. The sequenced sample was blood. The receptors were sampled from a woman aged 18 to 35 in good health.

The chain couples TRBV6-2 or TRBV6-3 to TRBJ1-5; D gene ambiguous. The length of the CDR3 is 13 residues. From germline, CDR1 is MNHEY and CDR2 SVGEGT. The CDR3 reads CVTSRVLNQPQHF. The CDR3 DNA follows: TGTGTCACGTCTAGGGTGCTGAATCAGCCCCAGCATTTT.

This clonotype was seen only a few times. CDR3 sequence: CASSMAAGKLFF. The CDR3, as DNA: TGTGCCAGCAGCATGGCGGCGGGGAAACTGTTTTTT. The chain joins TRBV12-3 or TRBV12-4 to TRBJ1-4, with no clear D. Trimming cost V 6 bases and J 11 bases, with 13 bases left between them. The CDR3 has 12 residues.

J is TRBJ2-4 and V is TRBV4-1, with 9 bases matching TRBD1. The last part of the DNA fits TRBJ2-7 better; the J call may be wrong. The CDR3 is 16 residues long. Germline CDR1 is MGHRA and CDR2 is YSYEKL. The chain's CDR3 is CASSHAGTGNSYEQYF. The CDR3 DNA follows: TGCGCCAGCAGCCACGCCGGGACAGGGAATTCCTACGAGCAGTACTTC.

The rearrangement uses TRBV6-5 and TRBJ1-2; D perhaps matches TRBD1 (6 bases). Germline V gene sequence: CDR1 MNHEY, CDR2 SVGAGI. V was clipped by 7 bases and J by 3 bases, with 18 bases between them. CDR3 length: 15 amino acids. CDR3 region: CASTPDSKSYYGYTF. The DNA of the CDR3 is TGTGCCAGCACCCCGGACAGTAAGAGCTACTATGGCTACACCTTC.

This clonotype has more than one count but fewer than ten. The chain is built from TRBV25-1 and TRBJ1-2, with D perhaps matching TRBD1 (5 bases). V was trimmed by 3 bases and J by 2 bases, leaving 10 bases between them. This CDR3 comprises 14 residues. Per the germline V gene, CDR1 is MGHDK and CDR2 is SYGVNS. The DNA for the CDR3 is TGTGCCAGCAGTGACCGGGGGTTAAACTATGGCTACACCTTC. This gives the protein CASSDRGLNYGYTF.

This chain links TRBV15 with TRBJ2-3; D remains unclear. Deletions cut 1 base from V and 5 bases from J, with 7 bases between. The CDR3 covers 13 residues. Germline CDR1 is LNHNV and CDR2 is YYDKDF (reference sequence). The CDR3 DNA sequence: TGTGCCACCAGCAGAGGGGCCAGAGATACGCAGTATTTT. Its protein is CATSRGARDTQYF.

The genes are TRBV4-3 and TRBJ2-1; D uncertain. CDR1 and CDR2 (germline): LGHNA, YSLEER. Trimming pared 0 bases from V and 1 base from J, leaving 7 bases between. The CDR3 length is 15 residues. CDR3 coding DNA: TGCGCCAGCAGCCAAGAGGCAGATTCCTACAATGAGCAGTTCTTC. Its translation: CASSQEADSYNEQFF.

V and J are TRBV20-1 and TRBJ1-2; 7 bases map to TRBD1. The V segment lost 0 bases and the J segment 3 bases; nucleotides outside the gene matches: 7. CDR3 length: 15 amino acids. CDR1 is DFQATT, CDR2 SNEGSKA, per germline (reference sequence). The CDR3 DNA is TGCAGTGCTAGAGATCCGGCAGGGGGGGACTATGGCTACACCTTC. This sequence encodes CSARDPAGGDYGYTF.

The chain carries TRBV7-2 and TRBJ2-3; D is possibly TRBD2 (6 bases). Germline V gives CDR1 SGHTA, CDR2 FQGNSA. The length of the CDR3 is 14 residues. Trimming cost V 5 bases and J 1 base, with 10 bases left between them. In nucleotides, the CDR3 is TGTGCCAGCAGCCGTGTAGCGGGCACAGATACGCAGTATTTT. It yields the protein CASSRVAGTDTQYF. Full variable domain (outside the CDR3, taken from reference TRBV7-2 and TRBJ2-3): GAGVSQSPSNKVTEKGKDVELRCDPISGHTALYWYRQSLGQGLEFLIYFQGNSAPDKSGLPSDRFSAERTGGSVSTLTIQRTQQEDSAVYLCASSRVAGTDTQYFGPGTRLTVL.

This chain joins TRBV29-1 and TRBJ2-3; 9 positions agree with TRBD1. V was clipped by 4 bases and J by 2 bases; unmatched bases: 7. The CDR3 length is 15 residues. The germline gives CDR1 SQVTM, CDR2 ANQGSEA. CDR3 bases: TGCAGCGTTGTCCCTACAGGGGGCGTCACAGATACGCAGTATTTT. Amino acid sequence: CSVVPTGGVTDTQYF.

This clonotype was recorded a few times. This chain connects TRBV12-3 or TRBV12-4 to TRBJ1-4; no firm D call. CDR3 length equals 10 residues. Here the CDR3 reads CGQSNEKLFF. CDR3 DNA: TGTGGGCAGAGTAATGAAAAACTGTTTTTT.

The chain combines TRBV4-3 with TRBJ2-5; 13 nucleotides line up with TRBD2. Unmatched junction bases numbered 5, after V lost 1 base and J lost 6 bases. CDR3 length equals 16 residues. From germline, CDR1 is LGHNA and CDR2 YSLEER. CDR3 residues: CASSQGVTSGRKTQYF. Here the CDR3 DNA reads TGCGCCAGCAGCCAAGGGGTGACTAGCGGGAGGAAGACCCAGTACTTC.

The gene calls are TRBV20-1 and TRBJ2-5, with D perhaps given as TRBD1 or TRBD2 (5 bases each). Germline-derived CDR1 and CDR2 are DFQATT and SNEGSKA (reference sequence). This CDR3 is built from 13 residues. Trimming took off 2 bases at V and 5 bases at J, with 12 bases between the two ends. The CDR3, as DNA: TGCAGTGCTAGAACTTGGGGACGGGAGACCCAGTACTTC. Translated, it gives CSARTWGRETQYF.

This chain links TRBV7-2 with TRBJ1-1, with D hard to call. The CDR3 loop spans 13 amino acids. Germline values: CDR1 SGHTA, CDR2 FQGNSA. Between the trimmed V and J ends, which lost 5 bases and 8 bases, there was a span of 15 bases. Here the CDR3 DNA reads TGTGCCAGCAGCCCACCCTTCAGTCCCGAAGCTTTCTTT. Its protein is CASSPPFSPEAFF.

This clonotype was counted a few times. The chain couples TRBV13 to TRBJ1-6; TRBD1 matches 7 bases. V shed 0 bases, J shed 7 bases, and the junction held 15 bases outside the gene matches. The CDR3 runs to 19 residues. The germline V gene has CDR1 PRHDT and CDR2 FYEKMQ (reference sequence). The CDR3 bases are TGTGCCAGCAGCTTAGGCTTCGGTCAGTTCGGCAGGGGGAATTCACCCCTCCACTTT. It codes for CASSLGFGQFGRGNSPLHF.

There are a few counts of this clonotype. J is TRBJ2-3 and V is TRBV30; 8 bases map to TRBD2. The trim removed 2 bases at V and 4 bases at J, leaving 5 bases unmatched. The CDR3 loop spans 14 amino acids. The V gene's germline CDR1 is GTSNPN and CDR2 SVGIG (reference sequence). The CDR3: CAWSRREVPDTQYF. CDR3 nucleotides: TGTGCCTGGAGTAGGCGGGAGGTCCCAGATACGCAGTATTTT.

The gene calls are TRBV7-6 and TRBJ1-1; 9 bases fit TRBD1. V dropped 9 bases and J dropped 3; count of bases not matched to a gene: 5. This CDR3 is built from 13 residues. Germline CDR1 reads SGHVS; CDR2 reads FNYEAQ. The CDR3 bases are TGTGCCAGTGGACAGGGGTGGTACACTGAAGCTTTCTTT. This encodes CASGQGWYTEAFF.